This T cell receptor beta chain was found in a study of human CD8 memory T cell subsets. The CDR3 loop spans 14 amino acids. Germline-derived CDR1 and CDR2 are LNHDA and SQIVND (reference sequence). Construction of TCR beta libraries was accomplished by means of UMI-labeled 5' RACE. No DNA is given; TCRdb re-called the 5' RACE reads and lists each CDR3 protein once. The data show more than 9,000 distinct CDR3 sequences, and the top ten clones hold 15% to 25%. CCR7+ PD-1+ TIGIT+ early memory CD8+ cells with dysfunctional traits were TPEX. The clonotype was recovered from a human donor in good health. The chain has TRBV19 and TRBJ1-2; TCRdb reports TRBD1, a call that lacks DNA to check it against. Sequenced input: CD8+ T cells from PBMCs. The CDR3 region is CASNPTGGAAGYTF.